The sample holds one count of the clone carrying this T cell receptor beta chain. The antigen is not known. Trimming took 7 bases from V and 2 from J; bases not matched to a gene: 8. The CDR3 runs to 16 residues. CDR1 and CDR2 (germline): ENHRY, SYGVKD. Measured with immunoSEQ multiplex PCR; TCRdb has only the in-frame clones, and not every one. The sample has around 30,000 clones, roughly 89% seen once. These data are taken from a study of T cells in tuberculosis. General study findings and limits: The TCR-beta difference was not significant; alpha differences partly reflected length. Smaller distances to GMM-specific TCRs suggested their expansion in active tuberculosis.

The J gene is TRBJ2-3, the V gene TRBV10-3; 11 bases match TRBD2. Sequenced input: PBMCs. The sequence derives from a donor between 5 and 29 years old with latent tuberculosis or without tuberculosis infection. In DNA form, the CDR3 reads TGTGCCATCAACCCCTCTAGCGGGGGGCCCACAGATACGCAGTATTTT. Translated: CAINPSSGGPTDTQYF.